The TCR beta chain described here comes from a study of post-analysis software for immune sequencing data. Study-level background: Recorded disease courses covered relapsing-remitting, secondary progressive and progressive-relapsing multiple sclerosis. Some patients had no subtype annotation.

This clonotype was seen only a few times. Its antigen is not identified. Unique molecular identifiers were carried by the TCR beta cDNA libraries. Between roughly 0.95 and 10 million T cells gave rise to hundreds of thousands of cDNA molecules. MiXCR was run by TCRdb on the PCR reads, yielding one entry per CDR3 protein. The profile shows 750,000 to 950,000 distinct CDR3 sequences, just over 45% of them singletons. Study conclusions and caveats: Under the F measure, samples that were prepared in one batch clustered strongly together. People with multiple sclerosis had a significantly lower normalized Chao1 diversity than controls did. Comparison of patients with controls showed roughly five TRBV segments more frequent in patients, TRBV5-6, TRBV5-1 and TRBV20-1 among them.

The CDR3 length is 12 residues. Trimming shortened V by 1 base and J by 7 bases, and 7 bases separated the two germline ends. Per the germline V gene, CDR1 is LGHNA and CDR2 is YNFKEQ. The chain uses TRBV4-2 and TRBJ1-2, with D uncertain. Sequenced sample: blood. This TCR came from a girl under 18 with multiple sclerosis. The CDR3, as DNA: TGTGCCAGCAGCCAAGTCGTAGGTGGCTACACCTTC. Residues: CASSQVVGGYTF.